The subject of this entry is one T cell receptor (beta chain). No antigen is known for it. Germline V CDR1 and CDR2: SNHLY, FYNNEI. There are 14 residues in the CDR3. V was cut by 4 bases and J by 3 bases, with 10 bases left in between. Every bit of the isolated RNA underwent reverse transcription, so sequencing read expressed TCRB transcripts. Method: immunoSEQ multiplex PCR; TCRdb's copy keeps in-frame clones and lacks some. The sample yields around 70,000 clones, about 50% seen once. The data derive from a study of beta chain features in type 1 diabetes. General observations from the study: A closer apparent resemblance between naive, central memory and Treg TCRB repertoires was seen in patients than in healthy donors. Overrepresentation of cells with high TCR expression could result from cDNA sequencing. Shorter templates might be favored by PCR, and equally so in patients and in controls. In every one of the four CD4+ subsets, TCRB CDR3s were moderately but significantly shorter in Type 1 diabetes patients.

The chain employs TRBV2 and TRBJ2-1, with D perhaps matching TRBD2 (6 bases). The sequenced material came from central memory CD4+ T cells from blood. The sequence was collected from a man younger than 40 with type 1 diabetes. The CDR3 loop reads CASSGVTSYNEQFF. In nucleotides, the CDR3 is TGTGCCAGCAGTGGGGTGACTAGCTACAATGAGCAGTTCTTC.